The following is a T cell receptor (beta chain) sequence with its context. Measured with immunoSEQ multiplex PCR; TCRdb has only the in-frame clones, and not every one. The table lists about 78,000 clones, around nine tenths of them singletons, with around 5.3% in the top ten. Germline assignment: CDR1 LGHDT and CDR2 YNNKEL (reference sequence). V dropped 0 bases and J dropped 9 bases, with 14 bases sitting between them. The CDR3 has 14 residues. This entry belongs to a study of blood T cell repertoires in COVID-19. V usage is TRBV3-1 (or the pseudogene TRBV3-2) and J usage is TRBJ1-2; possibly TRBD1 for D (5 bases). Sequencing was carried out using peripheral blood. This receptor was obtained from a man aged 45 to 65 with active or convalescent COVID-19. CDR3 residues: CASSQEGGSWSYTF. The CDR3 coding sequence is TGTGCCAGCAGCCAAGAGGGGGGTTCCTGGAGCTACACCTTC.